The 21 T cell receptor beta chains below were found in one sample sequenced in a study of CD8 T cells in Susac syndrome. A quantity of 0.5 to 1 ug RNA underwent reverse transcription using random hexamers. TCRdb re-derived calls from the immunoSEQ multiplex PCR reads in MiXCR, one entry per CDR3 protein. The table lists over 150,000 distinct CDR3 sequences, about 96% of them singletons. The material sequenced was CD4+ T cells from PBMCs. Source of these receptors: a human donor with Susac syndrome.

V usage is TRBV6-2 or TRBV6-3 and J usage is TRBJ2-2; 8 bases align to TRBD2. Looked up from germline, CDR1 is MNHEY and CDR2 is SVGEGT. The CDR3 runs to 15 residues. V trimming: 3 bases; J trimming: 2 bases; junction bases outside the gene matches: 2. The CDR3 region has the DNA TGTGCCAGCAGTTATGCGGGGGGTAACACCGGGGAGCTGTTTTTT. Protein product: CASSYAGGNTGELFF.

The J gene is TRBJ2-1, the V gene TRBV20-1, with 8 bases fitting TRBD2. The length of the CDR3 is 14 residues. Trimming cost V 6 bases and J 5 bases; bases outside gene matches: 9. The germline V gene encodes CDR1 DFQATT and CDR2 SNEGSKA (reference sequence). The CDR3 DNA reads TGCAGTGCGAGAAGCGGGGGCTTGAACAATGAGCAGTTCTTC. Encoded protein: CSARSGGLNNEQFF.

The chain is built from TRBV4-3 and TRBJ2-2, with D possibly matching TRBD1 (5 bases). The V end was cut by 0 bases, the J end by 4 bases, with 12 bases between. The germline CDR1 and CDR2 sequences are LGHNA and YSLEER. This CDR3 has 16 residues. CDR3 loop: CASSQDLGVLTGELFF. Written as DNA, the CDR3 is TGCGCCAGCAGCCAAGACTTAGGGGTCCTCACCGGGGAGCTGTTTTTT.

This chain uses TRBV3-1 with TRBJ1-1; D unclear. The germline CDR1 and CDR2 sequences are LGHDT and YNNKEL (reference sequence). Trimming took off 1 base at V and 4 bases at J, with 10 bases between the two ends. The CDR3 runs to 14 residues. The DNA for the CDR3 is TGTGCCAGCAGCCAAGGGGCTTCGGGCACTGAAGCTTTCTTT. It codes for CASSQGASGTEAFF.

The rearrangement links TRBV30 to TRBJ2-4; D not certain. The CDR3 is made up of 13 amino acids. Germline values: CDR1 GTSNPN, CDR2 SVGIG (reference sequence). V lost 3 bases, J lost 1 base, and 7 bases lay in between. This CDR3 is CAWSDRAKNIQYF. Here the CDR3 DNA reads TGTGCCTGGAGCGACCGGGCCAAAAACATTCAGTACTTC.

The chain links TRBV7-9 to TRBJ1-5, with D maybe TRBD1 (6 bases). There are 14 residues in the CDR3. CDR1 is SEHNR and CDR2 is FQNEAQ in the germline V gene (reference sequence). The V gene lost 5 bases and the J gene lost 8 bases, with 16 bases spanning the gap. CDR3 loop: CASSPGGPGEPQHF. As DNA, the CDR3 is TGTGCCAGCAGCCCCGGCGGGCCAGGGGAGCCCCAGCATTTT.

The chain couples TRBV6-1 to TRBJ1-2; D unresolved. Per germline, CDR1 MNHNS and CDR2 SASEGT. V shed 4 bases and J shed 8 bases, with 14 bases lying between them. CDR3 size: 13 residues. CDR3 DNA sequence: TGTGCCAGCAGTGCGACATCAACTGAGGGCTACACCTTC. Translating it yields CASSATSTEGYTF.

The genes are TRBV7-3 and TRBJ2-1, with 15 bases fitting TRBD2. CDR3 length: 15 amino acids. Germline lookup yields CDR1 SGHTA and CDR2 FQGTGA. V lost 4 bases to trimming and J lost 6 bases; unmatched junction nucleotides: 1. CDR3: CASSWTSGGANEQFF. Here the CDR3 DNA reads TGTGCCAGCAGCTGGACTAGCGGGGGGGCCAATGAGCAGTTCTTC.

The chain combines TRBV18 with TRBJ2-5; D is ambiguous. The CDR3 totals 13 residues. V lost 2 bases and J 1 base, leaving 5 bases between the germline ends. Germline CDR1 KGHSH, CDR2 LQKENI. The CDR3 loop is CASSPNSQETQYF. The CDR3 DNA reads as TGTGCCAGCTCACCAAACTCCCAAGAGACCCAGTACTTC.

V usage is TRBV2 and J usage is TRBJ2-5, with 7 bases aligning to TRBD1. The junction had 3 bases not matched to a gene; V was cut back by 3 bases and J by 2 bases. Germline CDR1 reads SNHLY; CDR2 reads FYNNEI. The length of the CDR3 is 14 residues. The CDR3 loop is CASSDPGQQETQYF. The CDR3 nucleotides are TGTGCCAGCAGTGATCCGGGACAGCAAGAGACCCAGTACTTC.

The gene calls are TRBV3-1 and TRBJ1-5, with D perhaps TRBD1 (5 bases). Germline V gene lookup returns CDR1 LGHDT and CDR2 YNNKEL (reference sequence). The CDR3 is made up of 15 amino acids. V lost 1 base, J lost 3 bases, and 10 bases lay in between. The CDR3 loop is CASSQGGGNNQPQHF. The CDR3 DNA reads TGTGCCAGCAGCCAAGGGGGGGGAAACAATCAGCCCCAGCATTTT.

The CDR3: CASPRARNSYEQYF. The DNA for the CDR3 is TGCGCCAGCCCCCGTGCGAGGAACTCCTACGAGCAGTACTTC. This chain links TRBV23-1 with TRBJ2-7; D remains unclear. TRBV23-1 is recorded as an ORF, its role being uncertain. Deletions cut 8 bases from V and 0 bases from J, with 14 bases between. This CDR3 is built from 14 residues.

The rearrangement links TRBV27 to TRBJ2-3; D call uncertain. In germline, CDR1 is MNHEY, CDR2 SMNVEV (reference sequence). V was trimmed by 5 bases and J by 1 base, leaving 13 bases between them. The CDR3 spans 15 residues. CDR3 DNA sequence: TGTGCCAGCAGTATAAGTTCTAGGGGCACAGATACGCAGTATTTT. It yields the protein CASSISSRGTDTQYF.

The V gene is TRBV4-1, the J gene TRBJ2-1; maybe TRBD2 (6 bases). The length of the CDR3 is 18 residues. The V end was cut by 2 bases, the J end by 0 bases, with 17 bases between. Germline CDR1 is MGHRA and CDR2 is YSYEKL. The DNA of the CDR3 is TGCGCCAGCAGCCAAATCGGGACTGCATTTAGCTCCTACAATGAGCAGTTCTTC. Translating it yields CASSQIGTAFSSYNEQFF.

The chain's CDR3 is CSVDKNTEAFF. In nucleotides, the CDR3 is TGCAGCGTTGACAAGAACACTGAAGCTTTCTTT. V and J are TRBV29-1 and TRBJ1-1; D gene uncertain. This CDR3 is 11 amino acids long. The germline gives CDR1 SQVTM, CDR2 ANQGSEA. V lost 3 bases to trimming and J lost 1 base, with 3 bases between them.

This chain connects TRBV28 to TRBJ2-1, with TRBD1 as a possible D gene (6 bases). Per germline, CDR1 MDHEN and CDR2 SYDVKM. V was trimmed by 5 bases and J by 1 base, leaving 15 bases between them. CDR3 length: 16 amino acids. In DNA form, the CDR3 reads TGTGCCAGCAGTGTCCCCTGGGGGCAGTCCTACAATGAGCAGTTCTTC. It encodes CASSVPWGQSYNEQFF.

The chain carries TRBV28 and TRBJ1-4, with D uncertain. The CDR3 covers 12 residues. The germline V and J ends were trimmed by 6 bases and 8 bases, with 10 bases remaining between them. Germline-derived CDR1 and CDR2 are MDHEN and SYDVKM. The CDR3 here is CASSRPGEKLFF. The CDR3 bases are TGTGCCAGCAGCCGCCCCGGGGAAAAACTGTTTTTT.

CDR3 sequence reads: CSADFLDEQFF. CDR3 in DNA: TGCAGTGCTGACTTCTTAGATGAGCAGTTCTTC. The gene calls are TRBV20-1 and TRBJ2-1; D unclear. Trimming shortened V by 5 bases and J by 8 bases, and 10 bases separated the two germline ends. The CDR3 is 11 residues long. CDR1 is DFQATT, CDR2 SNEGSKA, per germline (reference sequence).

The chain recombines TRBV14 with TRBJ2-5, with 9 bases lining up with TRBD2. Germline assignment: CDR1 SGHDN and CDR2 FVKESK. V shed 3 bases and J 5 bases; nucleotides not matched to a gene: 10. The CDR3 is 16 amino acids. The CDR3 DNA is TGTGCCAGCAGCCACCGAGGCGGGGGGGCACGGGAGACCCAGTACTTC. It translates to CASSHRGGGARETQYF.

The rearrangement links TRBV6-5 to TRBJ1-6; TRBD1 agrees at 7 bases. With V trimmed by 6 bases and J by 13 bases, 6 bases remained unmatched. In germline, CDR1 is MNHEY, CDR2 SVGAGI. The CDR3 is made up of 12 amino acids. Written as DNA, the CDR3 is TGTGCCAGCAGACAGGGGACGGGGCCCCTCCACTTT. Encoded protein: CASRQGTGPLHF.

This clonotype was detected once. V gene TRBV15 combines with J gene TRBJ2-7; 7 positions match TRBD2. V lost 1 base to trimming and J lost 4 bases; unmatched junction nucleotides: 7. This CDR3 is built from 15 residues. CDR1 and CDR2 (germline): LNHNV, YYDKDF (reference sequence). CDR3 DNA sequence: TGTGCCACCAGCAGAGGGGACGGGGGAGGGTACGAGCAGTACTTC. It yields the protein CATSRGDGGGYEQYF.